Below are 20 T cell receptor beta chains sequenced from a single sample in a study of blood T cell repertoires in COVID-19. Repertoires were generated with immunoSEQ multiplex PCR, while TCRdb's copy carries only in-frame clones and drops some. The repertoire has under 150,000 clones, roughly nine tenths of them found once; the top ten carry 1.8%. Sequencing input: peripheral blood. The receptors were gathered from a human donor with active COVID-19. The donor label of this sample is uncertain.

The CDR3 spells CASSMTQGEIPIHEQYF. The CDR3, as DNA: TGTGCCAGTAGTATGACCCAGGGTGAGATTCCCATCCACGAGCAGTACTTC. This chain uses TRBV19 with TRBJ2-7; TRBD1 might be the D (5 bases). Germline V CDR1 and CDR2: LNHDA, SQIVND (reference sequence). This CDR3 contains 17 residues. Trimming pared 3 bases from V and 5 bases from J, leaving 23 bases between.

The table lists this clone with a count of one. J is TRBJ1-4 and V is TRBV19; no definite D call. This CDR3 is built from 15 residues. CDR1 and CDR2 (germline): LNHDA, SQIVND (reference sequence). V was pared by 5 bases and J by 2 bases, with 12 bases between. In nucleotides, the CDR3 is TGTGCCAGTAGTCCCCGGGTCAGTACTAATGAAAAACTGTTTTTT. Translating it yields CASSPRVSTNEKLFF.

Here the CDR3 DNA reads TGTGCCAGCAGCTTATCAGGCCCGGACTATGGCTACACCTTC. Its protein product is CASSLSGPDYGYTF. The chain joins TRBV11-2 to TRBJ1-2, with unresolved D. Per the germline V gene, CDR1 is SGHAT and CDR2 is FQNNGV. V was shortened by 2 bases and J by 3 bases, with 10 bases between the two germline ends. The CDR3 runs to 14 residues.

Notes on this clone: The junction does not match germline at one end; this may be a read error. The gene calls are TRBV19 and TRBJ2-1; unclear D gene. Germline values: CDR1 LNHDA, CDR2 SQIVND (reference sequence). CDR3 length equals 16 residues. The CDR3: CASNIDTLGSYNEQFF. DNA for the CDR3: TGTGCCAGTAATATAGACACCCTCGGCTCCTACAATGAGCAGTTCTTC.

The V call is TRBV19, the J call TRBJ1-5, with D hard to call. The CDR3 covers 14 residues. V was cut by 0 bases and J by 6 bases, with 9 bases left in between. The germline V gene encodes CDR1 LNHDA and CDR2 SQIVND (reference sequence). CDR3 residues: CASSIDAGSQPQHF. CDR3 DNA: TGTGCCAGTAGTATAGATGCGGGATCTCAGCCCCAGCATTTT.

In DNA, the CDR3 is TGTGCCAGTCAACCGACAGGGGGCCTCTACGAGCAGTACTTC. Amino acids: CASQPTGGLYEQYF. This chain connects TRBV19 to TRBJ2-7, with 10 bases fitting TRBD1. Germline values: CDR1 LNHDA, CDR2 SQIVND (reference sequence). This CDR3 region has 14 residues. The trim removed 8 bases at V and 3 bases at J, leaving 7 bases unmatched.

This rearrangement joins TRBV21-1 to TRBJ2-2; the D call in the table, TRBD1, was not verified against the DNA. TRBV21-1 is shown as a pseudogene. The CDR3 runs 13 residues. The CDR3, as DNA: TGTGCCAGCAGCAAACAGGACACCGGGGAGCTGTTTTTT. This translates into CASSKQDTGELFF.

The rearrangement joins TRBV29-1 to TRBJ2-1, with 7 bases matching TRBD1. CDR3 length: 15 amino acids. CDR1 is SQVTM, CDR2 ANQGSEA, per germline. V gave up 1 base and J gave up 1 base; unmatched junction bases: 4. The CDR3 DNA is TGCAGCGTTGAAGCTGGGACAGCTTCCTACAATGAGCAGTTCTTC. This codes for CSVEAGTASYNEQFF.

This chain links TRBV4-1 with TRBJ1-2; 7 bases align to TRBD1. The length of the CDR3 is 15 residues. V dropped 2 bases and J dropped 4; count of bases not matched to a gene: 7. The germline CDR1 and CDR2 sequences are MGHRA and YSYEKL. The CDR3, as DNA: TGCGCCAGCAGCCAAAGGCAGGGGGTGGGCTATGGCTACACCTTC. Translation gives CASSQRQGVGYGYTF.

The chain couples TRBV6-2 or TRBV6-3 to TRBJ1-1; D remains ambiguous. CDR3 length: 14 residues. Germline assignment: CDR1 MNHEY and CDR2 SVGEGT. V gave up 0 bases and J gave up 0 bases, with 5 bases separating them. The CDR3 DNA follows: TGTGCCAGCAGTTACTCGAGCATGAACACTGAAGCTTTCTTT. As protein: CASSYSSMNTEAFF.

This chain links TRBV5-1 with TRBJ1-1; D is perhaps TRBD1 (6 bases). Trimming shortened V by 4 bases and J by 6 bases, and 16 bases separated the two germline ends. The CDR3 spans 14 residues. The germline gives CDR1 SGHRS, CDR2 YFSETQ. CDR3 protein: CASSRGQSEAEAFF. In nucleotides, the CDR3 is TGCGCCAGCAGCCGTGGACAGTCTGAGGCTGAAGCTTTCTTT.

The chain combines TRBV11-2 with TRBJ2-7; 7 bases are shared with TRBD1. Germline trimming cut 1 base from V and 6 bases from J; bases unmatched to any gene: 6. This CDR3 spans 14 amino acids. The germline CDR1 and CDR2 sequences are SGHAT and FQNNGV. CDR3 sequence: CASSLVGGRGEQYF. CDR3 DNA: TGTGCCAGCAGCTTAGTAGGGGGCCGAGGCGAGCAGTACTTC.

The V gene is TRBV13, the J gene TRBJ1-2, with D possibly TRBD1 on 6 matching bases. This CDR3 is 15 amino acids long. Trimming left V 5 bases short and J 5 bases short, with 18 bases between. Germline lookup yields CDR1 PRHDT and CDR2 FYEKMQ (reference sequence). CDR3 bases: TGTGCCAGCAGCCCAAGGACAGAGATGATTTATGGCTACACCTTC. This sequence encodes CASSPRTEMIYGYTF.

The chain joins TRBV7-2 to TRBJ1-3, with 7 bases identical to TRBD1. CDR3 length: 14 residues. CDR1 SGHTA and CDR2 FQGNSA come from the germline V gene. With V trimmed by 4 bases and J by 4 bases, 4 bases remained unmatched. The CDR3 DNA reads TGTGCCAGCAGCTCCCGGGACAGAGGAAACACCATATATTTT. It specifies CASSSRDRGNTIYF. Supplemented by reference TRBV7-2 and TRBJ1-3, the full variable domain reads GAGVSQSPSNKVTEKGKDVELRCDPISGHTALYWYRQSLGQGLEFLIYFQGNSAPDKSGLPSDRFSAERTGGSVSTLTIQRTQQEDSAVYLCASSSRDRGNTIYFGEGSWLTVV.

V and J are TRBV19 and TRBJ2-7, with TRBD1 matching 9 bases. CDR3 length: 16 residues. Germline values: CDR1 LNHDA, CDR2 SQIVND (reference sequence). Trimming took 2 bases from V and 3 from J; bases not matched to a gene: 8. As DNA, the CDR3 is TGTGCCAGTAGTATACCCGGGACAGGGTCGCGCTACGAGCAGTACTTC. This codes for CASSIPGTGSRYEQYF.

The CDR3 DNA is TGTGCCAGCAGTTACTCGAGCGGGGTGGTCTACAATGAGCAGTTCTTC. Residues: CASSYSSGVVYNEQFF. V is TRBV6-5 and J is TRBJ2-1; 7 positions match TRBD2. Germline assignment: CDR1 MNHEY and CDR2 SVGAGI. Germline trimming cut 0 bases from V and 3 bases from J; bases unmatched to any gene: 5. The CDR3 contains 16 residues.

The chain combines TRBV6-2 or TRBV6-3 with TRBJ1-2; 9 bases are a match to TRBD1. Germline CDR1 reads MNHEY; CDR2 reads SVGEGT. V trimming: 4 bases; J trimming: 6 bases; junction bases outside the gene matches: 3. The length of the CDR3 is 13 residues. The CDR3 DNA reads as TGTGCCAGCAGTTGGACAGGGGTGAATGGCTACACCTTC. It translates to CASSWTGVNGYTF.

This rearrangement joins TRBV20-1 to TRBJ1-3; no clear D. Trimming removed 3 bases from V and 0 bases from J, with 6 bases in between. CDR1 DFQATT and CDR2 SNEGSKA come from the germline V gene (reference sequence). This CDR3 is built from 13 residues. CDR3 sequence (DNA): TGCAGTGCTAGTGCGAGCTCTGGAAACACCATATATTTT. It encodes CSASASSGNTIYF.

This chain joins TRBV6-5 and TRBJ1-2; D not certain. Per the germline V gene, CDR1 is MNHEY and CDR2 is SVGAGI. The V and J ends lost 6 bases and 4 bases respectively, with 9 bases between them. The CDR3 sequence is 12 residues long. For the CDR3, the DNA is TGTGCCAGCAGAACATCTCCCTATGGCTACACCTTC. It codes for CASRTSPYGYTF.

The chain joins TRBV11-2 to TRBJ2-1; 10 bases are shared with TRBD2. This CDR3 has 14 residues. Germline CDR1 reads SGHAT; CDR2 reads FQNNGV. With 1 base clipped from V and 7 bases from J, the junction kept 1 base outside the gene matches. The CDR3: CASSLAGLANEQFF. The CDR3 DNA reads as TGTGCCAGCAGCTTAGCGGGACTAGCGAATGAGCAGTTCTTC.